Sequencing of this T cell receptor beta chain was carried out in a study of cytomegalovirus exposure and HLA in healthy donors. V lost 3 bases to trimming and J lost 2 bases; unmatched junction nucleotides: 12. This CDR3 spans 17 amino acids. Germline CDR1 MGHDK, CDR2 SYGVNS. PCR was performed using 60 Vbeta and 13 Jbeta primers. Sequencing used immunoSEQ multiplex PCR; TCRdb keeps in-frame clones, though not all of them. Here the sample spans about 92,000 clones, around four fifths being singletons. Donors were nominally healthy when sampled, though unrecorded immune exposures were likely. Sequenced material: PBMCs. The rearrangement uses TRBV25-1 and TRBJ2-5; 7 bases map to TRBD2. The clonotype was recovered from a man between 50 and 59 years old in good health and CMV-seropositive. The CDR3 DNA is TGTGCCAGCAGTGATGGGGGGTCGGGGGGAGTACAAGAGACCCAGTACTTC. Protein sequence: CASSDGGSGGVQETQYF.